This note documents a single T cell receptor (beta chain) sequence. The data are from a study of blood T cell repertoires in COVID-19. Only in-frame clones appear in the TCRdb table, and some are missing; sequencing was by immunoSEQ multiplex PCR. This table has about 200,000 clones, 85% appearing once. The clonotype was recovered from a middle-aged man who had recovered from COVID-19. Sequencing was performed on PBMCs or T cells enriched from blood (not recorded which).

The CDR3, as DNA: TGTGCCACCAGTGACCGAAAAGCGGGAGGATCCTACAATGAGCAGTTCTTC. The encoded protein is CATSDRKAGGSYNEQFF. The chain combines TRBV24-1 with TRBJ2-1; the match to TRBD2 covers 9 bases. Unmatched junction bases numbered 7, after V lost 4 bases and J lost 1 base. The CDR3 sequence is 17 residues long. The germline V gene encodes CDR1 KGHDR and CDR2 SFDVKD.